This TCR beta chain was identified during a study of blood T cell repertoires in COVID-19. On the study more broadly: PBMCs, B-cell-depleted T cells, or T cells provided the cDNA or gDNA that made up the material.

Those who participated ranged in age from roughly 18 to 95 years and resided in 20 to 30 US areas. Researchers sorted participants into cohorts using their self-reported clinical history. In the original analysis: Amplification from reference gene primers served as the basis for estimated nucleated cell counts. Only in-frame clones appear in the TCRdb table, and some are missing; sequencing was by immunoSEQ multiplex PCR. V and J calls and clone size are those listed in that table; D and trimming were worked out from the DNA. This sample has 150,000 to 200,000 clones, with around 80% found just once. This TCR came from a man between 45 and 60 years old who had recovered from COVID-19. Sequenced sample: PBMCs or T cells enriched from blood (not recorded which).

The CDR3 nucleotides are TGTGCCAGCAGCCCCCGGTGGGGAGATGAAAAACTGTTTTTT. Amino acid sequence: CASSPRWGDEKLFF. The genes are TRBV11-2 and TRBJ1-4, with D hard to call. CDR1 and CDR2 from the germline V gene are SGHAT and FQNNGV. Trimming took 5 bases from V and 6 from J, leaving 13 bases between them. This CDR3 is built from 14 residues.